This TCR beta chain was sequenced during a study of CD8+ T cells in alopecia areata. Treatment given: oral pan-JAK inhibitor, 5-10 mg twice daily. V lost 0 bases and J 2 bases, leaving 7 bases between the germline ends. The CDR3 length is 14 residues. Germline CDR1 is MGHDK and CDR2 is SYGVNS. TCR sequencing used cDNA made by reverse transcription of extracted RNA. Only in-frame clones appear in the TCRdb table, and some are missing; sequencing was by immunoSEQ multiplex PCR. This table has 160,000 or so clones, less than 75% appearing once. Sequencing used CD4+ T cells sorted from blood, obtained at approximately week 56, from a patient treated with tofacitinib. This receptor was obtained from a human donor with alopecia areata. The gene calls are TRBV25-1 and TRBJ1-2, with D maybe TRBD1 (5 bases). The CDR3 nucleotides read TGTGCCAGCAGTGAATACAGGGAAAACTATGGCTACACCTTC. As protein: CASSEYRENYGYTF.